Reported below is one TCR beta chain. The data were taken from a study of shared clonotypes between healthy human individuals. The assay ran at deep level. Per sorted-subset replicate PCR, input was 200 to 250 ng DNA, representing tens of thousands of T cell genomes. Here immunoSEQ multiplex PCR was the method, and the copy in TCRdb shows in-frame clones only, minus some. The sample lists approximately 2.1 million clones, roughly 93% occurring once. Trimming stripped 7 bases from V and 3 bases from J, with 11 bases between. Per germline, CDR1 LNHDA and CDR2 SQIVND (reference sequence). The CDR3 contains 13 residues.

The TCR comes from a man between 18 and 35 years old in good health. Some clones in this sample may be carry-over from other donors' samples. The V call is TRBV19, the J call TRBJ2-3, with D unclear. Sequencing was carried out using naive CD4+ T cells from PBMCs. The subset was: CD45RA+ positively selected. CDR3 in amino acids: CASNRRETDTQYF. The CDR3 DNA reads TGTGCCAGTAACCGAAGGGAAACAGATACGCAGTATTTT.